The 30 T cell receptor beta chains reported below all come from one sample, sequenced in a study of cytomegalovirus exposure and HLA in healthy donors. PCR employed 60 Vbeta and 13 Jbeta primers. TCRdb keeps only in-frame clones here, not all; method: immunoSEQ multiplex PCR. The repertoire has roughly 140,000 clones, around 77% of them found once; the top ten carry about 5.3%. Material for sequencing was PBMCs. The receptor source for this set is a woman between 50 and 59 years old in good health and CMV-seronegative.

The chain couples TRBV7-8 to TRBJ2-1, with D possibly being TRBD1 (5 bases). The V and J ends lost 5 bases and 8 bases respectively, with 13 bases between them. The CDR3 has 13 amino acids. Germline V gene lookup returns CDR1 SGHVS and CDR2 FQNEAQ. Here the CDR3 DNA reads TGTGCCAGCAGCCTTTCGCAGGGCCATGAGCAGTTCTTC. Amino acid sequence: CASSLSQGHEQFF.

The chain is built from TRBV2 and TRBJ2-7, with D tentatively TRBD2 (6 bases). Germline CDR1 reads SNHLY; CDR2 reads FYNNEI. The CDR3 loop spans 12 amino acids. V gave up 8 bases and J gave up 0 bases, with 8 bases separating them. CDR3 sequence reads: CASGRSSYEQYF. CDR3 in DNA: TGTGCCAGCGGGAGGAGCTCCTACGAGCAGTACTTC.

The chain recombines TRBV29-1 with TRBJ2-3, with a possible D match to TRBD2 (7 bases). The V end was cut by 6 bases, the J end by 4 bases, with 17 bases between. The CDR3 is 14 amino acids. Germline CDR1 SQVTM, CDR2 ANQGSEA. The CDR3 DNA reads as TGCAGCGTGAGGGGGGCTAGCGGAGCAGATACGCAGTATTTT. Translating it yields CSVRGASGADTQYF.

This chain connects TRBV4-2 to TRBJ1-1; D is unclear. CDR1 is LGHNA, CDR2 YNFKEQ, per germline. The V and J ends lost 6 bases and 2 bases respectively, with 10 bases between them. The CDR3 spans 13 residues. The DNA for the CDR3 is TGTGCCAGCAGACTCAGAGGCAACACTGAAGCTTTCTTT. Protein product: CASRLRGNTEAFF.

This sequence joins TRBV19 and TRBJ1-1; D uncertain. This CDR3 region has 17 residues. V lost 3 bases and J lost 4, with 21 bases in between. Germline lookup yields CDR1 LNHDA and CDR2 SQIVND (reference sequence). The CDR3 DNA reads as TGTGCCAGTAGTATTACCCCGGACGCCCCGGAGGGCACTGAAGCTTTCTTT. This sequence encodes CASSITPDAPEGTEAFF.

This clone was found a few times. This chain connects TRBV19 to TRBJ1-1; D may be TRBD1 (6 bases). Between the trimmed V and J ends, which lost 4 bases and 4 bases, there was a span of 13 bases. Germline-derived CDR1 and CDR2 are LNHDA and SQIVND (reference sequence). This CDR3 has 14 residues. The CDR3 nucleotides read TGTGCCAGTAGTACAGGGGTAGTGGGCACTGAAGCTTTCTTT. It codes for CASSTGVVGTEAFF. The complete variable domain, with remaining parts taken from reference TRBV19 and TRBJ1-1, reads DGGITQSPKYLFRKEGQNVTLSCEQNLNHDAMYWYRQDPGQGLRLIYYSQIVNDFQKGDIAEGYSVSREKKESFPLTVTSAQKNPTAFYLCASSTGVVGTEAFFGQGTRLTVV.

V is TRBV14 and J is TRBJ1-2; tentatively, D is TRBD1 (6 bases). Germline assignment: CDR1 SGHDN and CDR2 FVKESK. The V and J ends lost 4 bases and 2 bases respectively, with 8 bases between them. This CDR3 has 13 amino acids. The CDR3 DNA reads TGTGCCAGCAGCCGGGACATAAACTATGGCTACACCTTC. This codes for CASSRDINYGYTF.

The V and J genes are TRBV7-2 and TRBJ2-3; no clear D gene. The CDR3 consists of 15 residues. Trimming shortened V by 5 bases and J by 6 bases, and 18 bases separated the two germline ends. Germline assignment: CDR1 SGHTA and CDR2 FQGNSA. Here the CDR3 DNA reads TGTGCCAGCAGCCGACTCTCCAGCCGTGCGGATACGCAGTATTTT. Its protein is CASSRLSSRADTQYF.

The gene calls are TRBV10-3 and TRBJ1-1, with TRBD1 identical over 7 bases. Germline trimming cut 6 bases from V and 11 bases from J; bases unmatched to any gene: 9. The CDR3 is 12 amino acids. CDR1 ENHRY and CDR2 SYGVKD come from the germline V gene. CDR3 protein: CAISDTQGKAFF. In DNA form, the CDR3 reads TGTGCCATCAGCGATACACAGGGGAAGGCTTTCTTT.

The genes are TRBV19 and TRBJ2-5; 11 nucleotides agree with TRBD2. The CDR3 extends over 15 amino acids. Germline CDR1 and CDR2: LNHDA and SQIVND (reference sequence). Trimming removed 3 bases from V and 5 bases from J; junction bases left unmatched: 5. The CDR3 bases are TGTGCCAGTAGTATCCTGACTAGCGGGGTCGAGACCCAGTACTTC. Its translation: CASSILTSGVETQYF.

This clone was recorded a few times. V is TRBV15 and J is TRBJ1-4; TRBD1 aligns across 7 bases. The CDR3 contains 16 residues. J was trimmed by 0 bases and V by 3 bases; bases with no gene match: 4. Germline lookup yields CDR1 LNHNV and CDR2 YYDKDF (reference sequence). CDR3 sequence (DNA): TGTGCCACCAGCAGTGGACAGGATGCAACTAATGAAAAACTGTTTTTT. The encoded protein is CATSSGQDATNEKLFF.

This chain uses TRBV5-4 with TRBJ1-1, with a weak D call TRBD1 (5 bases). In germline, CDR1 is SGHNT, CDR2 YYREEE (reference sequence). This CDR3 spans 14 amino acids. V was cut by 1 base and J by 1 base, with 8 bases left in between. The CDR3 region has the DNA TGTGCCAGCAGCTTGTCGACAGAGAACACTGAAGCTTTCTTT. It is translated as CASSLSTENTEAFF.

This clone was seen more than once but under ten times. J is TRBJ2-3 and V is TRBV5-1; 7 bases fit TRBD1. Trimming removed 4 bases from V and 2 bases from J; junction bases left unmatched: 4. The CDR3 is made up of 14 amino acids. Germline V gene lookup returns CDR1 SGHRS and CDR2 YFSETQ. CDR3 residues: CASSPQGLTDTQYF. The CDR3 nucleotides are TGCGCCAGCAGCCCACAGGGGCTCACAGATACGCAGTATTTT.

This chain uses TRBV2 with TRBJ1-5; 8 nucleotides match TRBD1. The CDR3 contains 13 residues. Germline assignment: CDR1 SNHLY and CDR2 FYNNEI. After removal of 7 bases from V and 6 bases from J, the junction contained 5 bases not matched to a gene. The CDR3 here is CASTEDRVQPQHF. As DNA, the CDR3 is TGTGCCAGCACCGAGGACAGGGTTCAGCCCCAGCATTTT.

This CDR3 is CASSATRTGSEAFF. In DNA form, the CDR3 reads TGCGCCAGCAGTGCAACCCGGACAGGGTCTGAAGCTTTCTTT. V and J are TRBV10-2 and TRBJ1-1; 8 positions agree with TRBD1. CDR1 and CDR2 from the germline V gene are WSHSY and SAAADI. With V trimmed by 4 bases and J by 6 bases, 7 bases remained unmatched. This CDR3 is 14 amino acids long.

This chain links TRBV28 with TRBJ2-2, with D possibly TRBD1 on 6 matching bases. Germline V lookup: CDR1 MDHEN, CDR2 SYDVKM. Trimming cost V 6 bases and J 4 bases, with 9 bases left between them. The CDR3 is 13 amino acids. CDR3 region: CASRHRVTGELFF. DNA for the CDR3: TGTGCCAGCAGGCACAGGGTCACCGGGGAGCTGTTTTTT.

This clone was counted only a few times. The chain links TRBV7-6 to TRBJ2-2; D might be TRBD1 (5 bases). V was clipped by 5 bases and J by 1 base, with 8 bases between them. Germline-derived CDR1 and CDR2 are SGHVS and FNYEAQ. The CDR3 sequence is 14 residues long. For the CDR3, the DNA is TGTGCCAGCAGCGGCAGGGTGAACACCGGGGAGCTGTTTTTT. This sequence encodes CASSGRVNTGELFF. The variable domain in full, completed from reference TRBV7-6 and TRBJ2-2, reads GAGVSQSPRYKVTKRGQDVALRCDPISGHVSLYWYRQALGQGPEFLTYFNYEAQQDKSGLPNDRFSAERPEGSISTLTIQRTEQRDSAMYRCASSGRVNTGELFFGEGSRLTVL.

The V and J genes are TRBV19 and TRBJ2-4, with TRBD1 identical over 8 bases. The CDR3 spans 14 residues. With V trimmed by 5 bases and J by 0 bases, 0 bases remained unmatched. Germline assignment: CDR1 LNHDA and CDR2 SQIVND (reference sequence). The CDR3 nucleotides are TGTGCCAGTAGTGGGACAGGAGCCAAAAACATTCAGTACTTC. Its translation: CASSGTGAKNIQYF.

This clone has a handful of counts. The V call is TRBV4-3, the J call TRBJ1-2, with D possibly TRBD1 on 5 matching bases. Germline V gene data show CDR1 as LGHNA and CDR2 as YSLEER. The CDR3 consists of 17 residues. V dropped 2 bases and J dropped 6 bases, with 22 bases sitting between them. The CDR3 here is CASSQSLMGGGGDGYTF. CDR3 bases: TGCGCCAGCAGCCAATCCCTTATGGGTGGCGGGGGAGATGGCTACACCTTC.

The chain has TRBV30 and TRBJ1-3, with D maybe TRBD1 (6 bases). The CDR3 is 15 amino acids. V lost 7 bases, J lost 2 bases, and 18 bases lay in between. CDR1 and CDR2 from the germline V gene are GTSNPN and SVGIG (reference sequence). CDR3: CASTTGQDAGNTIYF. The CDR3 coding sequence is TGTGCCTCCACCACAGGGCAGGATGCTGGAAACACCATATATTTT.

The gene calls are TRBV11-2 and TRBJ2-3; 8 nucleotides agree with TRBD1. Germline lookup yields CDR1 SGHAT and CDR2 FQNNGV. After removal of 5 bases from V and 8 bases from J, the junction contained 6 bases not matched to a gene. This CDR3 comprises 13 residues. The CDR3 region has the DNA TGTGCCAGCAGCCCCGGACAGGGAGGTACGCAGTATTTT. Its protein product is CASSPGQGGTQYF.

J is TRBJ1-1 and V is TRBV11-3; D perhaps matches TRBD1 (6 bases). V lost 5 bases, J lost 7 bases, and 17 bases lay in between. Germline CDR1 SGHNT, CDR2 YENEEA. The CDR3 loop spans 14 amino acids. The DNA for the CDR3 is TGTGCCAGCAGCCCATCTGCGACAGGACTTGAAGCTTTCTTT. Encoded protein: CASSPSATGLEAFF.

The chain has TRBV10-3 and TRBJ2-7; TRBD1 matches 9 bases. V lost 10 bases to trimming and J lost 3 bases; unmatched junction nucleotides: 4. Germline V CDR1 and CDR2: ENHRY, SYGVKD. The CDR3 is 12 residues long. CDR3 loop: CATAGQGYEQYF. In DNA, the CDR3 is TGTGCCACCGCGGGACAGGGCTACGAGCAGTACTTC.

The J gene is TRBJ2-5, the V gene TRBV6-1, with D uncertain. The ends were cut back, 6 bases at V and 5 bases at J, with 13 bases in the middle. Germline CDR1 and CDR2: MNHNS and SASEGT. The CDR3 covers 13 residues. The CDR3 loop reads CASRANMWETQYF. CDR3 DNA sequence: TGTGCCAGCAGGGCAAATATGTGGGAGACCCAGTACTTC.

The V and J genes are TRBV10-3 and TRBJ1-2; 7 positions agree with TRBD1. CDR1 ENHRY and CDR2 SYGVKD come from the germline V gene. The CDR3 loop spans 16 amino acids. With 6 bases clipped from V and 6 bases from J, the junction kept 16 bases outside the gene matches. CDR3 loop: CAIRLNRNRGEDGYTF. The DNA of the CDR3 is TGTGCCATCAGACTAAATAGGAACAGGGGCGAGGATGGCTACACCTTC.

The rearrangement uses TRBV5-6 and TRBJ2-7, with TRBD1 matching 9 bases. The CDR3 contains 14 residues. V was pared by 4 bases and J by 5 bases, with 7 bases of the junction left unmatched. The germline CDR1 and CDR2 sequences are SGHDT and YYEEEE. CDR3 nucleotide sequence: TGTGCCAGCAGCATTGGGACAGGGACCCACGAGCAGTACTTC. This encodes CASSIGTGTHEQYF.

This clone has a handful of counts. The chain carries TRBV7-2 and TRBJ2-1; a weak D match, TRBD2 (7 bases). The V end was cut by 5 bases, the J end by 12 bases, with 23 bases between. Per the germline V gene, CDR1 is SGHTA and CDR2 is FQGNSA. The CDR3 length is 15 residues. The CDR3 region is CASSLTGGPSGGQFF. The CDR3 coding sequence is TGTGCCAGCAGCCTAACGGGGGGCCCCTCCGGAGGGCAGTTCTTC.

A few counts support this clone. The gene calls are TRBV6-1 and TRBJ1-2; 7 nucleotides agree with TRBD1. Looked up from germline, CDR1 is MNHNS and CDR2 is SASEGT. CDR3 length: 15 residues. V was clipped by 2 bases and J by 8 bases; unmatched bases: 11. The DNA for the CDR3 is TGTGCCAGCAGTGAAATTATAGGGCAGGGGGTCGGCTACACCTTC. Its protein is CASSEIIGQGVGYTF.

This clone was detected a few times. In the same sample, other DNA sequences code for this CDR3. The chain joins TRBV4-1 to TRBJ1-1; no clear D gene. CDR1 is MGHRA and CDR2 is YSYEKL in the germline V gene. The V and J ends lost 1 base and 1 base respectively, with 22 bases between them. CDR3 length: 19 amino acids. CDR3 in amino acids: CASSQGVLRRAPGNTEAFF. DNA of the CDR3: TGCGCCAGCAGCCAAGGGGTCCTTCGGCGGGCCCCAGGGAACACTGAAGCTTTCTTT.

The CDR3 sequence is CASSAFGSYEQYF. In DNA, the CDR3 is TGTGCCAGCAGCGCCTTTGGGAGCTACGAGCAGTACTTC. The chain combines TRBV2 with TRBJ2-7, with D possibly TRBD2 on 5 matching bases. Trimming shortened V by 6 bases and J by 3 bases, and 12 bases separated the two germline ends. The CDR3 length is 13 residues. Germline CDR1 reads SNHLY; CDR2 reads FYNNEI.